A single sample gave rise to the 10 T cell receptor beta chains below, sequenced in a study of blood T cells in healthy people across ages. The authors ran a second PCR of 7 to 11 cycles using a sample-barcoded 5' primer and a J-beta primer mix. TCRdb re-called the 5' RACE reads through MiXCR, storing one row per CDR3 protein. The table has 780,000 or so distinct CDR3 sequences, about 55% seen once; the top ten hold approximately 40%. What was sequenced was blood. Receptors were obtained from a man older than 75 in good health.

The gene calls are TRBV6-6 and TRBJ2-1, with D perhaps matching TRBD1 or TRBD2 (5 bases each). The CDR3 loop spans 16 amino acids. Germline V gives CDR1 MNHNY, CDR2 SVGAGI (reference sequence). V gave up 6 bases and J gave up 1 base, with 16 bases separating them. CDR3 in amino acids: CASRTHGTDSYNEQFF. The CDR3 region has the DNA TGTGCCAGCAGAACCCACGGGACGGATTCCTACAATGAGCAGTTCTTC.

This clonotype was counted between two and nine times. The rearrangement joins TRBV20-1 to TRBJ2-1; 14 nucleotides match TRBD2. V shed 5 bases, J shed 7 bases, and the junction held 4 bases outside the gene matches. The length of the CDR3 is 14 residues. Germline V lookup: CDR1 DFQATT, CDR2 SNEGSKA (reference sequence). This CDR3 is CSAYRTSGGNEQFF. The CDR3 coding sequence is TGCAGTGCTTATCGGACTAGCGGGGGGAATGAGCAGTTCTTC.

The DNA for the CDR3 is TGTGCCAGCAGCCAGGGGGGACTAGCATCAGATACGCAGTATTTT. Protein product: CASSQGGLASDTQYF. V gene TRBV13 combines with J gene TRBJ2-3; 9 nucleotides agree with TRBD2. Trimming removed 5 bases from V and 4 bases from J; junction bases left unmatched: 7. Germline CDR1 PRHDT, CDR2 FYEKMQ (reference sequence). The CDR3 consists of 15 residues.

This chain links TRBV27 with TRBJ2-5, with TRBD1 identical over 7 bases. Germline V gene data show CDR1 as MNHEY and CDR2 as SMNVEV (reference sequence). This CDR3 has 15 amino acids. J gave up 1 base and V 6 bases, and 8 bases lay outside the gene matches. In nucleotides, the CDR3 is TGTGCCAGCAGGCCCCGACAGGGAATCCAAGAGACCCAGTACTTC. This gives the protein CASRPRQGIQETQYF.

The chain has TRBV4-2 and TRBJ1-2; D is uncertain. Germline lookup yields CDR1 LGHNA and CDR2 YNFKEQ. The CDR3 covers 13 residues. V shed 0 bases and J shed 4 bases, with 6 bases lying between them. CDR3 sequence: CASSQDWVYGYTF. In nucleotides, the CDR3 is TGTGCCAGCAGCCAAGATTGGGTCTATGGCTACACCTTC.

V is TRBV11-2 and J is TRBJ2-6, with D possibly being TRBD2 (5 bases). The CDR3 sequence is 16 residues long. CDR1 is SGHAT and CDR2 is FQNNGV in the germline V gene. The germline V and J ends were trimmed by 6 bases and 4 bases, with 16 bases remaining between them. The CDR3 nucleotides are TGTGCCAGCAGAACGGCCGGCGGGTTAGGGGCCAACGTCCTGACTTTC. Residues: CASRTAGGLGANVLTF.

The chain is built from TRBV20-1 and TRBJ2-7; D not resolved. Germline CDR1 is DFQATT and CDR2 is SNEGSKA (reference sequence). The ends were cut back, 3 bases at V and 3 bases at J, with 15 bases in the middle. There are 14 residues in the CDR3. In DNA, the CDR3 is TGCAGTGCTAGTTCCGGACGGACGGTCTACGAGCAGTACTTC. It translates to CSASSGRTVYEQYF.

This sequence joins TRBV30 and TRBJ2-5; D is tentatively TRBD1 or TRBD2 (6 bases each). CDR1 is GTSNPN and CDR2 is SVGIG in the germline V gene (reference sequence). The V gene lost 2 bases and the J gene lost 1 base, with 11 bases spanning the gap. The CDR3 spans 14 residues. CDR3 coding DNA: TGTGCCTGGAGTCATGAGGGGGGCCAAGAGACCCAGTACTTC. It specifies CAWSHEGGQETQYF.

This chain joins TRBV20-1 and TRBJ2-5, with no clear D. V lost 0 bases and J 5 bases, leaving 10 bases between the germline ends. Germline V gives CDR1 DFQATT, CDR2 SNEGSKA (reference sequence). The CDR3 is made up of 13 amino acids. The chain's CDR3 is CSARDFGRETQYF. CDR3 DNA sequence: TGCAGTGCTAGAGATTTTGGGCGTGAGACCCAGTACTTC.

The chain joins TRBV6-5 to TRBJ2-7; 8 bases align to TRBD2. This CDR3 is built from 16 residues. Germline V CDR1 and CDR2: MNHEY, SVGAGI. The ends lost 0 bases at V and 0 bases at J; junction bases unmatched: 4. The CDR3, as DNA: TGTGCCAGCAGTTACTCATCGCTAGCGGGCTCCTACGAGCAGTACTTC. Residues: CASSYSSLAGSYEQYF.